This TCR beta chain was observed in a study of shared clonotypes between healthy human individuals. Study details: There were three CD4 naive, three CD4 memory, two CD8 naive and one CD8 memory plates per donor.

Concerning this clone itself: The antigen is not known.

An assay was performed, and its level was deep. The method was immunoSEQ multiplex PCR; TCRdb's version includes in-frame clones alone and lacks a portion of them. Of approximately 980,000 clones detected, 76% appear once; the ten largest clones hold approximately 1.5%. V dropped 6 bases and J dropped 0 bases, with 10 bases sitting between them. CDR1 SNHLY and CDR2 FYNNEI come from the germline V gene. The CDR3 contains 14 residues. Notes on the study in general: Donor scarcity curtailed the genetic and exposure-history diversity represented herein.

The TCR was taken from a man aged 18-30 years in good health. The sequencing input was memory CD4+ T cells sorted from blood. Subset defined: CD45RA-negative fraction. The chain employs TRBV2 and TRBJ2-3; D may match TRBD1 or TRBD2 (6 bases each). The CDR3 DNA sequence: TGTGCCAGCAGAGGGGGGATAAGCACAGATACGCAGTATTTT. Translating it yields CASRGGISTDTQYF.